This T cell receptor (beta chain) was obtained from a study of lymphopenia after photon versus proton radiotherapy. Points from the study as a whole: Photon-treated patients lost naive T cells and TCR diversity; proton-treated stayed stable. Post-nadir TCR diversity decline inversely tracked overall survival among those who died. Post-nadir diversity loss with photons came from oligoclonal expansion, particularly CD8+ Temra cells.

Details on this clone: Antigen unknown.

The table came from immunoSEQ multiplex PCR; TCRdb's copy has only in-frame clones and leaves some out. The sample has roughly 76,000 clones; 80% to 95% are singletons. Source: peripheral blood, taken from a patient treated with photon-based radiotherapy. This TCR came from a woman aged 40 to 50 with cholangiocarcinoma.

For the CDR3, the DNA is TGCAGCGCAGATAGCGGCAACAATGAGCAGTTCTTC. This gives the protein CSADSGNNEQFF. The chain joins TRBV29-1 to TRBJ2-1; tentative D call: TRBD2 (6 bases). Germline values: CDR1 SQVTM, CDR2 ANQGSEA. CDR3 length equals 12 residues. V shed 7 bases and J shed 5 bases, with 12 bases lying between them.